The entry below gives a single T cell receptor beta chain sequence along with its context. Through a sample-barcoded 5' primer and a J-beta primer mix, a second PCR was run for 7 to 11 cycles. MiXCR, applied by TCRdb to the 5' RACE reads, yields one record per CDR3 protein. The table shows hundreds of thousands of distinct CDR3 sequences, with around 62% occurring only once. The CDR3 consists of 13 residues. Deletions cut 6 bases from V and 0 bases from J, with 8 bases between. In germline, CDR1 is PRHDT, CDR2 FYEKMQ (reference sequence). This record comes from a study of blood T cells in healthy people across ages.

The chain couples TRBV13 to TRBJ1-1; D unclear. The TCR comes from a man aged 30-40 years in good health. Specimen: blood. This CDR3 is CASRETVNTEAFF. The DNA for the CDR3 is TGTGCCAGCAGGGAGACGGTGAACACTGAAGCTTTCTTT.